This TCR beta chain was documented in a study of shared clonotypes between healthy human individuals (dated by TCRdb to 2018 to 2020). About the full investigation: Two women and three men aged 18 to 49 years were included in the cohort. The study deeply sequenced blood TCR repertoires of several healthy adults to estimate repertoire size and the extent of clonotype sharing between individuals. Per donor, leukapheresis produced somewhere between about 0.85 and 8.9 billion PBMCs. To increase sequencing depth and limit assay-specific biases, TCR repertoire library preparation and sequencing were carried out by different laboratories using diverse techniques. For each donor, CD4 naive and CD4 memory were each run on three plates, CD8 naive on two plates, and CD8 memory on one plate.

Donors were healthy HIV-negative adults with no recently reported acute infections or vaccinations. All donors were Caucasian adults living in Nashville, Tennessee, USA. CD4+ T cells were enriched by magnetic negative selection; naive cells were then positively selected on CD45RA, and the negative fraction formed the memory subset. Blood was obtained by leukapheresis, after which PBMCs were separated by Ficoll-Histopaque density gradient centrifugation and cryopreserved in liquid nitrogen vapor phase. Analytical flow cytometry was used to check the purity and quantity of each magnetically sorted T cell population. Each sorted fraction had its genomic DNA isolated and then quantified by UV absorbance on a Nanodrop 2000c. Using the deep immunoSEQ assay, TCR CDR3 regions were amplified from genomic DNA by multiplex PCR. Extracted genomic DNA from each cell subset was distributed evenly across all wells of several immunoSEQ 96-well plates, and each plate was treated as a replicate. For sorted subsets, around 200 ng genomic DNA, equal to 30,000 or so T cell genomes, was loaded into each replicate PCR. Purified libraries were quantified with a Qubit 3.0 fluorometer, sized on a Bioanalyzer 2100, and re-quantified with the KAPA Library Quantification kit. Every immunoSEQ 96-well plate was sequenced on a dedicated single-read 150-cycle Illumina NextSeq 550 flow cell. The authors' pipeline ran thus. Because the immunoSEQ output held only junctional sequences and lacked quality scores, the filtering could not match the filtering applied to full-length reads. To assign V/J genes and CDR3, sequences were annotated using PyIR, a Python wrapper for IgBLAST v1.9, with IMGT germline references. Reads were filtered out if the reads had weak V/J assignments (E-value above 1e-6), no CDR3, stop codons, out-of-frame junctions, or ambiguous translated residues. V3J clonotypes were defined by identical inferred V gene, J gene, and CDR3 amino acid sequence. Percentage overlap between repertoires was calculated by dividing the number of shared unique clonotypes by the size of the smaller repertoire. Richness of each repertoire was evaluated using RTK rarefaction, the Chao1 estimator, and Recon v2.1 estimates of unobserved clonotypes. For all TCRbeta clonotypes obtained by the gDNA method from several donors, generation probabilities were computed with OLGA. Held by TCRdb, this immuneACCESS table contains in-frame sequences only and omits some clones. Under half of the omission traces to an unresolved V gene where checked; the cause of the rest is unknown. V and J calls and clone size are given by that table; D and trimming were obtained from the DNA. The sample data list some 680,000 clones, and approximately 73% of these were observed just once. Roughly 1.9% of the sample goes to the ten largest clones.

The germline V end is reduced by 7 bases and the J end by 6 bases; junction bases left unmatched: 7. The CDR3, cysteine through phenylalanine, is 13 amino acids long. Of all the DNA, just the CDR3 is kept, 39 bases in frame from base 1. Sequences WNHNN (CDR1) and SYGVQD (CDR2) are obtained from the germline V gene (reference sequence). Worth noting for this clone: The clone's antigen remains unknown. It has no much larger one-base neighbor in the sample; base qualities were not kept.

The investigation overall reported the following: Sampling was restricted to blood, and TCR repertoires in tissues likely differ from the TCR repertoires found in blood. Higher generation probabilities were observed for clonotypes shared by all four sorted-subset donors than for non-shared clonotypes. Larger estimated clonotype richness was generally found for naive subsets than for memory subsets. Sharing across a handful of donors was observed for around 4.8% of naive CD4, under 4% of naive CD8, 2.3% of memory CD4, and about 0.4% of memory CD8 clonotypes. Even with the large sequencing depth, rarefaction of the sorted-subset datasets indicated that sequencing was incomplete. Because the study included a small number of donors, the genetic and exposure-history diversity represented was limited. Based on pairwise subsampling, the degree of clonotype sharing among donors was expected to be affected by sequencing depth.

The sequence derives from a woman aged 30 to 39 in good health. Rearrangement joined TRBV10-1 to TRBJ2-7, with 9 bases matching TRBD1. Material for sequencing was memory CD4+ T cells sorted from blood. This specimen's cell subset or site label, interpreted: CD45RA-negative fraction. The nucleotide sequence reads TGCGCCAGCACTCCGGGACAGGGTGGCGAGCAGTACTTC. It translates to CASTPGQGGEQYF.